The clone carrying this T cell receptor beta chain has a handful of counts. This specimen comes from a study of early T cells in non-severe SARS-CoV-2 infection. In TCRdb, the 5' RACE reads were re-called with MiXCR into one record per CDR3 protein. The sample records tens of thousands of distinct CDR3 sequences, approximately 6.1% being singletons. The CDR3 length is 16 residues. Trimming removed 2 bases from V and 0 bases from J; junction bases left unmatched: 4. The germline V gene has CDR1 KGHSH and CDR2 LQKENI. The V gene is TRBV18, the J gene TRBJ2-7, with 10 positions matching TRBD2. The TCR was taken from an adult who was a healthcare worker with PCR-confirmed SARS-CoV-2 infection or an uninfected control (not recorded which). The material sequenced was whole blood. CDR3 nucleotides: TGTGCCAGCTCACCAGTTGCTAGCGGGAGCTCCTACGAGCAGTACTTC. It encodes CASSPVASGSSYEQYF.